Given below is one TCR beta chain in context. PCR used 60 Vbeta primers and 13 Jbeta primers. Data came from immunoSEQ multiplex PCR; TCRdb stores just in-frame clones and leaves some out. Here the sample table reports 31,000 or so clones. This sample is part of a study of cytomegalovirus exposure and HLA in healthy donors. Germline CDR1 reads GTSNPN; CDR2 reads SVGIG (reference sequence). This CDR3 has 14 amino acids. Deletions cut 7 bases from V and 0 bases from J, with 10 bases between. Sequencing used PBMCs. The V call is TRBV30, the J call TRBJ1-6; D is undetermined. The origin of this receptor is a female donor in good health and CMV-seronegative. DNA for the CDR3: TGTGCCTCCCTAGACGGCTCCTATAATTCACCCCTCCACTTT. As protein: CASLDGSYNSPLHF.